A single sample gave rise to the 11 T cell receptor beta chains below, sequenced in a study of OX40 agonist ivuxolimab in advanced cancers. Clones were read by immunoSEQ multiplex PCR, and TCRdb kept only the in-frame ones, dropping some. The sample yields around 67,000 clones, around 83% seen once. Sequences were derived from CD4+ or CD8+ T cells sorted from blood, sampled in a trial of the OX40 agonist ivuxolimab. All receptors come from an adult with an advanced solid tumor such as melanoma, head and neck, liver or kidney cancer.

This clone was recorded only once. The genes are TRBV6-1 and TRBJ2-5, with 9 bases that match TRBD2. The CDR3 consists of 14 residues. V shed 8 bases, J shed 5 bases, and the junction held 9 bases outside the gene matches. Germline V gene sequence: CDR1 MNHNS, CDR2 SASEGT. As DNA, the CDR3 is TGTGCCAGCTCCAACGCGGCGGGGGGGGAGACCCAGTACTTC. Protein: CASSNAAGGETQYF.

V and J are TRBV19 and TRBJ1-2, with 7 nucleotides matching TRBD1. There are 17 residues in the CDR3. CDR1 and CDR2 from the germline V gene are LNHDA and SQIVND (reference sequence). J was trimmed by 4 bases and V by 8 bases; bases with no gene match: 19. The CDR3 sequence is CASRNSDPSGGFYGYTF. The CDR3 region has the DNA TGTGCCAGTCGAAATTCCGACCCCTCAGGGGGATTCTATGGCTACACCTTC. The variable domain in full, with the rest retrieved from reference TRBV19 and TRBJ1-2, is DGGITQSPKYLFRKEGQNVTLSCEQNLNHDAMYWYRQDPGQGLRLIYYSQIVNDFQKGDIAEGYSVSREKKESFPLTVTSAQKNPTAFYLCASRNSDPSGGFYGYTFGSGTRLTVV.

The CDR3 coding sequence is TGTGCCAGCAGCTTAAGGGTGTCGGAGAGAGCCACCGGGGAGCTGTTTTTT. Encoded protein: CASSLRVSERATGELFF. The genes are TRBV7-3 and TRBJ2-2; D is undetermined. V gave up 1 base and J gave up 4 bases, with 16 bases separating them. CDR3 length equals 17 residues. CDR1 and CDR2 (germline): SGHTA, FQGTGA.

The V and J genes are TRBV2 and TRBJ2-3; D may be TRBD1 (5 bases). The CDR3 consists of 15 residues. CDR1 is SNHLY, CDR2 FYNNEI, per germline. V was shortened by 4 bases and J by 2 bases, with 13 bases between the two germline ends. The CDR3 loop reads CASSVGRDVTDTQYF. In nucleotides, the CDR3 is TGTGCCAGCAGTGTAGGCAGGGATGTCACAGATACGCAGTATTTT.

The genes are TRBV5-1 and TRBJ2-1; D unresolved. Germline lookup yields CDR1 SGHRS and CDR2 YFSETQ. The CDR3 totals 15 residues. The V gene lost 4 bases and the J gene lost 7 bases, with 18 bases spanning the gap. The CDR3 nucleotides read TGCGCCAGCAGCACTTACACCCCACGTAGGAATGAGCAGTTCTTC. Protein product: CASSTYTPRRNEQFF.

DNA for the CDR3: TGTGCCAGCAGCTTCGCCGGGACCGATCCCTCCTACGAGCAGTACTTC. Amino acid sequence: CASSFAGTDPSYEQYF. The chain couples TRBV7-3 to TRBJ2-7; D is tentatively TRBD1 or TRBD2 (5 bases each). Germline V gene sequence: CDR1 SGHTA, CDR2 FQGTGA. Trimming pared 3 bases from V and 0 bases from J, leaving 15 bases between. CDR3 length equals 16 residues. Drawing the rest from reference TRBV7-3 and TRBJ2-7, the complete variable domain is GAGVSQTPSNKVTEKGKYVELRCDPISGHTALYWYRQSLGQGPEFLIYFQGTGAADDSGLPNDRFFAVRPEGSVSTLKIQRTERGDSAVYLCASSFAGTDPSYEQYFGPGTRLTVT.

The chain carries TRBV7-2 and TRBJ1-4; 7 bases are a match to TRBD1. The germline CDR1 and CDR2 sequences are SGHTA and FQGNSA. CDR3 size: 19 residues. V lost 0 bases to trimming and J lost 3 bases; unmatched junction nucleotides: 13. The CDR3 loop is CASSLAVGLRGLANEKLFF. The CDR3 nucleotides are TGTGCCAGCAGCTTAGCAGTTGGGTTGAGGGGGCTCGCTAATGAAAAACTGTTTTTT.

This chain links TRBV6-4 with TRBJ2-4; D is perhaps TRBD1 (6 bases). The germline V gene has CDR1 MRHNA and CDR2 SNTAGT. CDR3 length: 15 amino acids. Trimming took off 6 bases at V and 4 bases at J, with 16 bases between the two ends. CDR3 sequence (DNA): TGTGCCAGCAGCGTCACAGGGCCTGAAAAAAACATTCAGTACTTC. Translation: CASSVTGPEKNIQYF.

CDR3 in DNA: TGTGCCAGCAGCTCAGCCAGCTCTGGAAACACCATATATTTT. Its protein product is CASSSASSGNTIYF. This rearrangement joins TRBV7-3 to TRBJ1-3; no clear D. Germline V CDR1 and CDR2: SGHTA, FQGTGA. V dropped 4 bases and J dropped 0 bases, with 7 bases sitting between them. This CDR3 region has 14 residues. Combining the CDR3 with reference TRBV7-3 and TRBJ1-3 gives the whole variable domain GAGVSQTPSNKVTEKGKYVELRCDPISGHTALYWYRQSLGQGPEFLIYFQGTGAADDSGLPNDRFFAVRPEGSVSTLKIQRTERGDSAVYLCASSSASSGNTIYFGEGSWLTVV.

The chain is built from TRBV5-4 and TRBJ2-6; 8 bases fit TRBD1. V trimming: 4 bases; J trimming: 4 bases; junction bases outside the gene matches: 7. The CDR3 has 16 amino acids. Germline CDR1 is SGHNT and CDR2 is YYREEE (reference sequence). The CDR3 is CASSIYRGSGANVLTF. The CDR3 bases are TGTGCCAGCAGCATCTACAGGGGGTCCGGGGCCAACGTCCTGACTTTC.

In its sample, this clone was seen once. The rearrangement uses TRBV30 and TRBJ2-7, with TRBD2 matching over 8 bases. Per the germline V gene, CDR1 is GTSNPN and CDR2 is SVGIG (reference sequence). The CDR3 consists of 11 residues. V was clipped by 7 bases and J by 7 bases; unmatched bases: 6. Written as DNA, the CDR3 is TGTGCCTTCTCCACTAGCGGAGAGCAGTACTTC. Translated, it gives CAFSTSGEQYF.